The T cell receptor beta chain described here comes from a study of blood T cells in healthy people across ages. For the second PCR, which ran for roughly 6 to 11 cycles, a sample-barcoded 5' primer and a J-beta primer mix were used. TCRdb called the 5' RACE reads again in MiXCR, with one record for every CDR3 protein. The table lists roughly 1.4 million distinct CDR3 sequences, around 59% of them singletons, with over 5% in the top ten. This clonotype was seen a handful of times. Its target is not known. The donors, healthy Caucasians from Russia, were aged roughly 6 to 90. This CDR3 contains 11 residues. The V gene lost 7 bases and the J gene lost 7 bases, with 13 bases spanning the gap. Germline V CDR1 and CDR2: SQVTM, ANQGSEA. General study findings and limits: Unsorted PBMC material precluded a definitive naive versus antigen-experienced comparison. CMV status of donors was not determined, possibly confounding expanded clonotype changes.

The source is a man between 18 and 35 years old in good health. The sequenced sample consisted of blood. This chain uses TRBV29-1 with TRBJ1-1; unclear D gene. The CDR3 region is CSGIALFEAFF. CDR3 nucleotide sequence: TGCAGCGGAATTGCGTTGTTTGAAGCTTTCTTT.